These T cell receptor beta chains were read from a single sample in a study of control samples from healthy donors and cancer patients. Measured with immunoSEQ multiplex PCR; TCRdb has only the in-frame clones, and not every one. The sample consists of under 150,000 clones, approximately 92% of them appearing once. The sample was blood. The receptors originated from a man aged 25-40 years in good health. CDR3s include the opening cysteine and the closing phenylalanine or tryptophan. Fields, in order: V gene, clone size, J gene, D gene, CDR3 protein, CDR3 DNA. The D gene is left open where the match is weak. Not every row has a clone size; where given, it reads once, few, many or a size class.

TRBV4-1	once	TRBJ2-1	TRBD2	CASSQGGLAGAPHRNEQFF	TGCGCCAGCAGCCAAGGGGGACTAGCGGGAGCCCCCCACAGGAATGAGCAGTTCTTC
TRBV9	.	TRBJ2-2	TRBD2	CASSVVAGGDTGELFF	TGTGCCAGCAGCGTAGTGGCGGGAGGGGACACCGGGGAGCTGTTTTTT
TRBV4-1	once	TRBJ2-5	TRBD2	CASSQVIGRAGETQYF	TGCGCCAGCAGCCAAGTCATCGGGAGGGCTGGTGAGACCCAGTACTTC
TRBV6-4	.	TRBJ2-1	.	CASSEGEANEQFF	TGTGCCAGCAGTGAAGGGGAAGCGAATGAGCAGTTCTTC
TRBV6-5	once	TRBJ1-5	TRBD1	CATRQGTYQPQHF	TGTGCCACGCGACAGGGTACTTATCAGCCCCAGCATTTT
TRBV30	.	TRBJ1-1	.	CAWSVRFRRLGQRNTEAFF	TGTGCCTGGAGTGTACGGTTTCGTCGTCTCGGACAGAGGAACACTGAAGCTTTCTTT
TRBV11-3	once	TRBJ2-5	.	CASSLGLETQYF	TGTGCCAGCAGCTTAGGCCTGGAGACCCAGTACTTC
TRBV27	.	TRBJ1-1	.	CASSATLQGQAFF	TGTGCCAGCAGCGCCACCCTACAGGGCCAAGCTTTCTTT
TRBV3-1/TRBV3-2	.	TRBJ2-1	.	CASSPHYLRTGNEQFF	TGTGCCAGCAGCCCTCATTATTTGCGCACGGGGAATGAGCAGTTCTTC
TRBV28	.	TRBJ1-1	.	CASSFQGRNTEAFF	TGTGCCAGCAGTTTCCAGGGACGGAACACTGAAGCTTTCTTT
TRBV28	.	TRBJ1-2	TRBD1	CASSSTLTGAPYGYTF	TGTGCCAGCAGTTCAACACTCACAGGGGCCCCTTATGGCTACACCTTC
TRBV7-3	.	TRBJ2-2	.	CASSSGLGWGTGELFF	TGTGCCAGCAGCTCGGGACTCGGGTGGGGTACCGGGGAGCTGTTTTTT
TRBV18	.	TRBJ1-5	.	CASAPLNSNQPQHF	TGTGCCAGCGCCCCACTGAATTCCAATCAGCCCCAGCATTTT
TRBV30	.	TRBJ1-1	.	CAWSEATEAFF	TGTGCCTGGAGTGAAGCCACTGAAGCTTTCTTT
TRBV4-3	.	TRBJ2-3	.	CASSQDSLYFTDTQYF	TGCGCCAGCAGCCAGGACAGTCTGTACTTCACAGATACGCAGTATTTT
TRBV7-8	.	TRBJ2-7	.	CASSWGSEGSAYEQYF	TGTGCCAGCAGCTGGGGGTCGGAGGGATCAGCGTACGAGCAGTACTTC
TRBV10-3	.	TRBJ1-2	TRBD1	CAISRTGVEDYTF	TGTGCCATCAGCCGGACAGGGGTGGAGGACTACACCTTC
TRBV6-5	.	TRBJ2-1	TRBD2	CASSGTSDYNEQFF	TGTGCCAGCAGCGGGACTAGCGATTACAATGAGCAGTTCTTC
TRBV5-4	.	TRBJ2-7	.	CASSSYKQGSYEQYF	TGTGCCAGCAGCTCATATAAACAGGGATCTTACGAGCAGTACTTC
TRBV2	once	TRBJ2-7	.	CASREYEQYF	TGTGCCAGCCGAGAATACGAGCAGTACTTC
TRBV4-3	.	TRBJ2-2	.	CASSRKRETTGELFF	TGCGCCAGCAGCCGTAAACGGGAGACCACCGGGGAGCTGTTTTTT
TRBV28	.	TRBJ2-7	.	CASSRKFSYEQYF	TGTGCCAGCAGTAGGAAATTCTCCTACGAGCAGTACTTC
TRBV5-4	.	TRBJ2-3	TRBD2	CASRAGGAPSTDTQYF	TGTGCCAGCAGAGCGGGGGGGGCCCCTAGCACAGATACGCAGTATTTT
TRBV9	.	TRBJ2-3	.	CASSALSQGTDTQYF	TGTGCCAGCAGCGCCCTCTCCCAAGGCACAGATACGCAGTATTTT
TRBV14	.	TRBJ1-1	.	CASSQAVRRDTEAFF	TGTGCCAGCAGCCAAGCTGTGCGCCGTGACACTGAAGCTTTCTTT
TRBV3-1/TRBV3-2	.	TRBJ2-1	.	CASSRLADEQFF	TGTGCCAGCAGCCGATTAGCGGATGAGCAGTTCTTC
TRBV28	.	TRBJ2-3	.	CASWDARRGTDTQYF	TGTGCCAGTTGGGACGCGAGGCGAGGTACAGATACGCAGTATTTT
TRBV21-1	.	TRBJ2-7	.	CASSKVGPYERGYEQYF	TGTGCCAGCAGCAAAGTAGGTCCCTACGAGCGGGGATACGAGCAGTACTTC
TRBV6-1	once	TRBJ1-5	TRBD1	CASSEAEGAQPQHF	TGTGCCAGCAGTGAAGCAGAGGGGGCCCAGCCCCAGCATTTT
TRBV5-3	.	TRBJ1-1	.	CARYLRASVEAFF	TGTGCCAGATATTTAAGGGCTTCCGTTGAAGCTTTCTTT
TRBV28	.	TRBJ1-4	.	CASSLNREPNEKLFF	TGTGCCAGCAGCCTGAACCGGGAGCCTAATGAAAAACTGTTTTTT
TRBV5-1	.	TRBJ2-1	TRBD2	CASSSRWASGSNEQFF	TGCGCCAGCAGTTCGCGATGGGCTAGCGGGAGCAATGAGCAGTTCTTC
TRBV3-1/TRBV3-2	.	TRBJ1-2	.	CASSPAPSRPSDGYTF	TGTGCCAGCAGCCCCGCACCAAGCCGTCCGAGTGATGGCTACACCTTC
TRBV2	once	TRBJ2-5	TRBD2	CASSALAGGGEQYF	TGTGCCAGCAGTGCCCTAGCGGGAGGCGGGGAGCAGTACTTC
TRBV18	.	TRBJ1-1	.	CASSLDMNTEAFF	TGTGCCAGCTCACTGGATATGAACACTGAAGCTTTCTTT
TRBV25-1	.	TRBJ1-1	TRBD1	CASRGQMNTEAFF	TGTGCCAGCAGGGGACAGATGAACACTGAAGCTTTCTTT
TRBV4-1	.	TRBJ2-1	TRBD2	CASSPFGRISYNEQFF	TGCGCCAGCAGCCCCTTCGGGAGGATTTCCTACAATGAGCAGTTCTTC
TRBV15	.	TRBJ1-6	.	CATSRAGFNSPLHF	TGTGCCACCAGCAGAGCAGGGTTTAATTCACCCCTCCACTTT
TRBV10-3	once	TRBJ1-1	.	CAISEGDGRGAFF	TGTGCCATCAGTGAGGGGGACGGGCGCGGGGCTTTCTTT
TRBV20-1	.	TRBJ2-7	TRBD1	CSASGTGGLREQYF	TGCAGTGCTAGTGGGACAGGGGGCCTTCGGGAGCAGTACTTC
TRBV2	.	TRBJ1-5	.	CASSEDRSRSQHF	TGTGCCAGCAGTGAAGACCGCTCTAGGAGCCAGCATTTT
TRBV24-1	.	TRBJ1-2	.	CATSDPTGYGGYTF	TGTGCCACCAGTGATCCAACAGGGTATGGAGGCTACACCTTC